The 11 T cell receptor beta chains below all came from one sample that was sequenced in a study of OX40 agonist ivuxolimab in advanced cancers. Assay used: immunoSEQ multiplex PCR; TCRdb lists only in-frame clones, some missing. Counted here are tens of thousands of clones, over 85% occurring once; the ten biggest clones make up about 24%. Source: CD4+ or CD8+ T cells sorted from blood, taken in a trial of the OX40 agonist ivuxolimab. The receptors derive from an adult with an advanced solid tumor such as melanoma, head and neck, liver or kidney cancer.

V and J are TRBV7-3 and TRBJ2-3; D gene unclear. Germline assignment: CDR1 SGHTA and CDR2 FQGTGA. The CDR3 has 16 amino acids. Trimming removed 2 bases at V and 1 base at J, with 13 bases between. The CDR3 bases are TGTGCCAGCAGCTTACCTCTTGTAGAGGGCACAGATACGCAGTATTTT. Amino acids: CASSLPLVEGTDTQYF. The full variable domain, with the rest looked up from reference TRBV7-3 and TRBJ2-3, is GAGVSQTPSNKVTEKGKYVELRCDPISGHTALYWYRQSLGQGPEFLIYFQGTGAADDSGLPNDRFFAVRPEGSVSTLKIQRTERGDSAVYLCASSLPLVEGTDTQYFGPGTRLTVL.

The genes are TRBV4-1 and TRBJ2-2, with no clear D. The CDR3 contains 15 residues. V dropped 2 bases and J dropped 4 bases, with 11 bases sitting between them. CDR1 and CDR2 (germline): MGHRA, YSYEKL. The CDR3: CASSQFLTSTGELFF. Written as DNA, the CDR3 is TGCGCCAGCAGCCAATTTCTTACGAGCACCGGGGAGCTGTTTTTT.

The gene calls are TRBV27 and TRBJ2-2; no reliable D call. Germline CDR1 and CDR2: MNHEY and SMNVEV (reference sequence). Trimming pared 3 bases from V and 2 bases from J, leaving 10 bases between. The CDR3 length is 15 residues. The CDR3 bases are TGTGCCAGCAGTTTTGGGCCTTACAACACCGGGGAGCTGTTTTTT. Translation gives CASSFGPYNTGELFF.

The chain has TRBV6-4 and TRBJ2-1; TRBD2 aligns across 8 bases. The CDR3 sequence is 15 residues long. Germline V lookup: CDR1 MRHNA, CDR2 SNTAGT. The V gene end was trimmed by 5 bases and the J gene end by 0 bases; junction bases not matched to a gene: 3. In DNA form, the CDR3 reads TGTGCCAGCAGTATAAGCGGGAGCTCCTACAATGAGCAGTTCTTC. The encoded protein is CASSISGSSYNEQFF.

The chain recombines TRBV6-6 with TRBJ1-1; D not certain. Germline values: CDR1 MNHNY, CDR2 SVGAGI (reference sequence). The CDR3 length is 16 residues. V dropped 0 bases and J dropped 0 bases, with 11 bases sitting between them. CDR3 protein: CASSYSGQAMNTEAFF. DNA for the CDR3: TGTGCCAGCAGTTACTCTGGGCAGGCCATGAACACTGAAGCTTTCTTT.

The V and J genes are TRBV28 and TRBJ2-7; 9 nucleotides align to TRBD1. The CDR3 covers 14 residues. Germline V gene lookup returns CDR1 MDHEN and CDR2 SYDVKM. J lost 5 bases, V lost 3 bases, and 5 bases had no gene match. CDR3 DNA: TGTGCCAGCAGTTTCCCTAGACAGGGGGACGAGCAGTACTTC. Encoded protein: CASSFPRQGDEQYF. Drawing the rest from reference TRBV28 and TRBJ2-7, the complete variable domain is DVKVTQSSRYLVKRTGEKVFLECVQDMDHENMFWYRQDPGLGLRLIYFSYDVKMKEKGDIPEGYSVSREKKERFSLILESASTNQTSMYLCASSFPRQGDEQYFGPGTRLTVT.

The V gene is TRBV28, the J gene TRBJ1-2; no definite D call. Germline V gene lookup returns CDR1 MDHEN and CDR2 SYDVKM. The V end lost 6 bases, the J end lost 4 bases, and 12 bases lay between the germline ends. The CDR3 is made up of 13 amino acids. This CDR3 is CASRLDVGYGYTF. The CDR3 DNA reads as TGTGCCAGCAGGTTGGACGTCGGCTATGGCTACACCTTC.

The genes are TRBV9 and TRBJ2-1; 7 bases match TRBD1. Trimming took 0 bases from V and 8 from J; bases not matched to a gene: 11. Per germline, CDR1 SGDLS and CDR2 YYNGEE. This CDR3 spans 16 amino acids. Here the CDR3 DNA reads TGTGCCAGCAGCGTAGGAGTGACAGGGCCTTTGCATGAGCAGTTCTTC. Translated: CASSVGVTGPLHEQFF.

The CDR3 protein is CASSPRGNTEAFF. CDR3 bases: TGTGCCAGCAGCCCTAGGGGGAACACTGAAGCTTTCTTT. J is TRBJ1-1 and V is TRBV13; possibly TRBD1 for D (5 bases). The CDR3 consists of 13 residues. Germline CDR1 and CDR2: PRHDT and FYEKMQ (reference sequence). The V and J ends lost 5 bases and 1 base respectively, with 8 bases between them.

This chain connects TRBV10-3 to TRBJ2-7, with D maybe TRBD2 (6 bases). V lost 0 bases and J lost 0, with 12 bases in between. The CDR3 extends over 16 amino acids. In germline, CDR1 is ENHRY, CDR2 SYGVKD. The CDR3 DNA is TGTGCCATCAGTGAGTCGGGGGGAGGTGGCTCCTACGAGCAGTACTTC. Its translation is CAISESGGGGSYEQYF.

V gene TRBV9 combines with J gene TRBJ2-2; D not certain. V dropped 2 bases and J dropped 5 bases, with 7 bases sitting between them. The V gene's germline CDR1 is SGDLS and CDR2 YYNGEE. This CDR3 comprises 13 residues. CDR3 bases: TGTGCCAGCAGCGTGGAACTTACCGGGGAGCTGTTTTTT. It specifies CASSVELTGELFF. The full variable domain, in which reference TRBV9 and TRBJ2-2 provide the parts outside the CDR3, is DSGVTQTPKHLITATGQRVTLRCSPRSGDLSVYWYQQSLDQGLQFLIQYYNGEERAKGNILERFSAQQFPDLHSELNLSSLELGDSALYFCASSVELTGELFFGEGSRLTVL.